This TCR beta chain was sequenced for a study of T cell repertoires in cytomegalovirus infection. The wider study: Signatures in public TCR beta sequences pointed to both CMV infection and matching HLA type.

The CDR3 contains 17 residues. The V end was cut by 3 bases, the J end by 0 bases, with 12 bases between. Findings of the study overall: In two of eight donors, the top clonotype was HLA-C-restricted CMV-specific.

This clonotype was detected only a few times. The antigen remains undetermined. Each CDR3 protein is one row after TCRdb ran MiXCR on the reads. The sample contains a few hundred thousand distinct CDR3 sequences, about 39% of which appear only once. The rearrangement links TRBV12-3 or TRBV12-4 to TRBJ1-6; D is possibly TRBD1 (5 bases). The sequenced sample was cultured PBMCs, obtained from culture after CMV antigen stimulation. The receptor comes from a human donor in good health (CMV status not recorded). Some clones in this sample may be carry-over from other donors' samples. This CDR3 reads CASSFRGIGSYNSPLHF. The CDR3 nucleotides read TGTGCCAGCAGTTTTAGGGGCATCGGCTCCTATAATTCACCCCTCCACTTT.